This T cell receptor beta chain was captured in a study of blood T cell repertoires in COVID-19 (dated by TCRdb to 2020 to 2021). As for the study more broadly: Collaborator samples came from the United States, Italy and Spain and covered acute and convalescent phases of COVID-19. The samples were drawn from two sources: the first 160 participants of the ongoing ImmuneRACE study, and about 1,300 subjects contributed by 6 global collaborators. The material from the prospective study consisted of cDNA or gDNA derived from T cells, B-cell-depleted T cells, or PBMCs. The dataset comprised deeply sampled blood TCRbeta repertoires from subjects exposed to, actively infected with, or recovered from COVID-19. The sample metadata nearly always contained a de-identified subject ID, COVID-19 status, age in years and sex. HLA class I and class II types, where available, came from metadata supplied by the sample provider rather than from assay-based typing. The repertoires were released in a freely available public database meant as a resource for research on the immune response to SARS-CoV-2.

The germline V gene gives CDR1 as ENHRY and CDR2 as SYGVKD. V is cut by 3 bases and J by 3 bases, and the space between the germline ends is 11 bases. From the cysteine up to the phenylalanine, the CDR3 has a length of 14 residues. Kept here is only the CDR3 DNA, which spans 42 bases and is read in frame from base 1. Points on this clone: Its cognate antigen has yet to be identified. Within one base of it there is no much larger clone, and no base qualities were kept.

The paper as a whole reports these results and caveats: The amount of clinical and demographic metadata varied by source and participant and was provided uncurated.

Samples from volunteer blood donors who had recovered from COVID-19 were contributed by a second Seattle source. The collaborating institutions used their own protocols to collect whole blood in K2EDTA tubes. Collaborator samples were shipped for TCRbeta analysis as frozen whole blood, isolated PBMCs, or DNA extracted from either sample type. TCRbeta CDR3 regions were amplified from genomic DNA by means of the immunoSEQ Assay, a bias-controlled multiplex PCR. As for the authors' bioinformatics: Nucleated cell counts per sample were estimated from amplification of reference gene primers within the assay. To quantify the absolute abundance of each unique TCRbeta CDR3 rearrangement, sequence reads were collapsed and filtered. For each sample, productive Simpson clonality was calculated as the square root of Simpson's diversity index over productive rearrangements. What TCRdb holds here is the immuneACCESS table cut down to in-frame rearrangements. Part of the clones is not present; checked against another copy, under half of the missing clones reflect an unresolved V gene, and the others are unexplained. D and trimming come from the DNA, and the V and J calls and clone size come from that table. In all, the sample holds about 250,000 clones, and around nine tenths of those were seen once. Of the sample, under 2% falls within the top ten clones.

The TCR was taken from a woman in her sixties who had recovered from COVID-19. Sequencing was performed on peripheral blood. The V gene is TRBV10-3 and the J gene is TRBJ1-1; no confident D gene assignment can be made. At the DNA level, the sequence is TGTGCCATCAGTGAAAGAGGGCCCGACACTGAAGCTTTCTTT. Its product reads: CAISERGPDTEAFF.